Shown below are 6 T cell receptor beta chains from a single sample sequenced in a study of blood T cell repertoires in COVID-19. The repertoire was sequenced with immunoSEQ multiplex PCR; TCRdb's copy has only in-frame clones and lacks some. The sample lists hundreds of thousands of clones; 75% to 90% were seen once. Sample: peripheral blood. The source is a woman between 65 and 79 years old with COVID-19, enrolled during active disease.

V usage is TRBV9 and J usage is TRBJ2-3, with 9 bases identical to TRBD2. V was clipped by 4 bases and J by 4 bases; unmatched bases: 10. Germline CDR1 and CDR2: SGDLS and YYNGEE. CDR3 size: 16 residues. The CDR3 coding sequence is TGTGCCAGCAGCCCGCGGGGGGGGGTCCCCGCAGATACGCAGTATTTT. This sequence encodes CASSPRGGVPADTQYF.

The sample holds one count of this clone. The gene calls are TRBV7-9 and TRBJ2-7; D is unresolved. The ends were cut back, 5 bases at V and 6 bases at J, with 14 bases in the middle. The CDR3 runs to 13 residues. Germline V gene lookup returns CDR1 SEHNR and CDR2 FQNEAQ (reference sequence). CDR3 coding DNA: TGTGCCAGCAGCCCAACTATCTCCCCCGAGCAGTACTTC. Its protein product is CASSPTISPEQYF.

This clone was recorded only once. The chain is built from TRBV30 and TRBJ2-5, with D tentatively TRBD2 (6 bases). CDR1 and CDR2 from the germline V gene are GTSNPN and SVGIG (reference sequence). Trimming shortened V by 3 bases and J by 1 base, and 15 bases separated the two germline ends. The length of the CDR3 is 15 residues. This CDR3 reads CAWSPIPGLQETQYF. CDR3 in DNA: TGTGCCTGGAGCCCCATTCCGGGACTCCAAGAGACCCAGTACTTC. Full variable domain (outside the CDR3, taken from reference TRBV30 and TRBJ2-5): SQTIHQWPATLVQPVGSPLSLECTVEGTSNPNLYWYRQAAGRGLQLLFYSVGIGQISSEVPQNLSASRPQDRQFILSSKKLLLSDSGFYLCAWSPIPGLQETQYFGPGTRLLVL.

This clone was recorded a few times. The chain employs TRBV6-2 or TRBV6-3 and TRBJ1-1, with D possibly matching TRBD1 (5 bases). V lost 6 bases to trimming and J lost 6 bases, with 17 bases between them. This CDR3 comprises 14 residues. Germline V gene lookup returns CDR1 MNHEY and CDR2 SVGEGT. CDR3 coding DNA: TGTGCCAGCAGCGGACACTCCTGGGATCCTGAAGCTTTCTTT. As protein: CASSGHSWDPEAFF.

This clone was picked up a small number of times. The chain combines TRBV11-3 with TRBJ2-2, with TRBD2 matching 8 bases. Germline CDR1 reads SGHNT; CDR2 reads YENEEA. Losses at the gene ends were 5 bases for V and 6 bases for J; bases not matched to a gene: 8. This CDR3 spans 15 amino acids. DNA of the CDR3: TGTGCCAGCAGCCCTAAAGCGGGGGACGCCGGGGAGCTGTTTTTT. The encoded protein is CASSPKAGDAGELFF.

CDR3 amino acids: CASSLGAGFWETQYF. The CDR3 nucleotides read TGCGCCAGCAGCCTAGGAGCCGGTTTTTGGGAGACCCAGTACTTC. The chain has TRBV4-3 and TRBJ2-5; D not resolved. The CDR3 runs 15 residues. The germline V gene encodes CDR1 LGHNA and CDR2 YSLEER. Trimming left V 4 bases short and J 5 bases short, with 17 bases between.